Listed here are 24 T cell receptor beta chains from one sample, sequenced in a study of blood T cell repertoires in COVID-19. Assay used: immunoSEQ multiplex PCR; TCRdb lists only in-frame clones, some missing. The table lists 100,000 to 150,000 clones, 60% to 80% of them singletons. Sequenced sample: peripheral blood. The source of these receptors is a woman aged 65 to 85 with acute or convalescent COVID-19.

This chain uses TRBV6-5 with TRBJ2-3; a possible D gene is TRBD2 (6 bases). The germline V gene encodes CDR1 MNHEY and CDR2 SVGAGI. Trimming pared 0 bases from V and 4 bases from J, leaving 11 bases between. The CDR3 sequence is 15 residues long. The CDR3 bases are TGTGCCAGCAGTTACTCGGGCAGGGAGGCAGATACGCAGTATTTT. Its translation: CASSYSGREADTQYF.

The CDR3 protein is CASSSIYEGELGETQYF. The CDR3 DNA reads TGTGCCAGCAGTTCCATCTACGAGGGCGAGTTAGGAGAGACCCAGTACTTC. V gene TRBV6-2 or TRBV6-3 combines with J gene TRBJ2-5, with a weak D call TRBD2 (5 bases). Deletions cut 4 bases from V and 4 bases from J, with 22 bases between. This CDR3 comprises 17 residues. Germline V lookup: CDR1 MNHEY, CDR2 SVGEGT.

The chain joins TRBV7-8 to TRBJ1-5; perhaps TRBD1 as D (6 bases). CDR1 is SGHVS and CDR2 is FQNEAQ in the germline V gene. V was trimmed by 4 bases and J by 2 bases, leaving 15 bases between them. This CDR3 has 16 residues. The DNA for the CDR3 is TGTGCCAGCAGCTCTAGAGGGGGTGTAGGCAATCAGCCCCAGCATTTT. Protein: CASSSRGGVGNQPQHF.

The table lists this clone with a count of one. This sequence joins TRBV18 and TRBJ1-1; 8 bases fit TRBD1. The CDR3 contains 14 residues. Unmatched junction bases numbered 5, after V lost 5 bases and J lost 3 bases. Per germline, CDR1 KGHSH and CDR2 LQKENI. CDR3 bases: TGTGCCAGCTCATTACAGGGGGAAGACACTGAAGCTTTCTTT. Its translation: CASSLQGEDTEAFF.

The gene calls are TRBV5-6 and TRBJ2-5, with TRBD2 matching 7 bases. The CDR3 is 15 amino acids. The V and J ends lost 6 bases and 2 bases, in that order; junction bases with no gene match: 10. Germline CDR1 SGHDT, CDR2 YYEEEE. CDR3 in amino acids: CASTQLGDYQETQYF. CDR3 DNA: TGTGCCAGCACCCAGCTTGGGGACTATCAAGAGACCCAGTACTTC.

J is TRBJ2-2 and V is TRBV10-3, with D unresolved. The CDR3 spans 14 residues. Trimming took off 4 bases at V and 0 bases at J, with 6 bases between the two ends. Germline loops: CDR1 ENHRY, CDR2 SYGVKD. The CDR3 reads CAISGATNTGELFF. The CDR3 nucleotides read TGTGCCATCAGTGGGGCGACGAACACCGGGGAGCTGTTTTTT.

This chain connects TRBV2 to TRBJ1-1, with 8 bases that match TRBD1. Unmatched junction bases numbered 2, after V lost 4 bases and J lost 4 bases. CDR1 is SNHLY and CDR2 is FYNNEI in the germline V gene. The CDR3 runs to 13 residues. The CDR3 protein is CASSVQGATEAFF. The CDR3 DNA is TGTGCCAGCAGTGTGCAGGGGGCCACTGAAGCTTTCTTT.

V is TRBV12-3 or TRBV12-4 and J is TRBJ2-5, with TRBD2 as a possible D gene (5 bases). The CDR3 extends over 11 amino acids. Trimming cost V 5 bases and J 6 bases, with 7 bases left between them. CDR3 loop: CASSPGKTQYF. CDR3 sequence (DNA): TGTGCCAGCAGTCCCGGGAAGACCCAGTACTTC.

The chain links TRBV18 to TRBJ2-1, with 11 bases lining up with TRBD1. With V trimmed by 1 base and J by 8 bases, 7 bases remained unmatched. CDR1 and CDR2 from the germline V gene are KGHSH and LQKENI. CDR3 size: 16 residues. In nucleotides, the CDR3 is TGTGCCAGCTCACCACTTCCCGGGACAGGGGGTCATGAGCAGTTCTTC. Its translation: CASSPLPGTGGHEQFF.

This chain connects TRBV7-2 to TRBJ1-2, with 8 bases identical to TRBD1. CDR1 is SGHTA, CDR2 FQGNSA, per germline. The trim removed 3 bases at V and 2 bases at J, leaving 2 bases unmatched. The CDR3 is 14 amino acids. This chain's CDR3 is CASSFTGGNYGYTF. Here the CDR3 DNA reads TGTGCCAGCAGCTTTACAGGGGGGAACTATGGCTACACCTTC.

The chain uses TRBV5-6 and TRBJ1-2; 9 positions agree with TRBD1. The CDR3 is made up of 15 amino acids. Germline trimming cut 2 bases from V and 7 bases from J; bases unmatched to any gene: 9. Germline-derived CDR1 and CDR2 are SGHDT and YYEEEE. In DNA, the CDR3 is TGTGCCAGCAGCTTATTTCCGGGACAGGGAAGTGGCTACACCTTC. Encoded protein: CASSLFPGQGSGYTF.

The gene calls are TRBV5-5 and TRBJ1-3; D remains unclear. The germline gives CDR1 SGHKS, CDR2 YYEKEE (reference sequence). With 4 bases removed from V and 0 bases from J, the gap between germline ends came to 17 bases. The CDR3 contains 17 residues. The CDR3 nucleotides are TGTGCCAGCAGCCGGTGGGGAGACGCAGACTCTGGAAACACCATATATTTT. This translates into CASSRWGDADSGNTIYF.

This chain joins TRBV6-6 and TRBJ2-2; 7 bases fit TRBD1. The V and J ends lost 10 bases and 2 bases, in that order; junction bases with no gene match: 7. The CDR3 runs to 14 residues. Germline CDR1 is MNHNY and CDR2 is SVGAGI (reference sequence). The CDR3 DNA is TGTGCCATCCAGACAGGGTCCAACACCGGGGAGCTGTTTTTT. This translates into CAIQTGSNTGELFF.

CDR3 amino acids: CASRGTSGGSDTQYF. The CDR3 DNA reads as TGTGCCAGCAGGGGGACTAGCGGGGGGTCAGATACGCAGTATTTT. The rearrangement links TRBV28 to TRBJ2-3; 15 nucleotides align to TRBD2. CDR3 length: 15 amino acids. V lost 6 bases and J lost 4; bases outside the gene matches: 2. Germline loops: CDR1 MDHEN, CDR2 SYDVKM. Combining the CDR3 with reference TRBV28 and TRBJ2-3 gives the whole variable domain DVKVTQSSRYLVKRTGEKVFLECVQDMDHENMFWYRQDPGLGLRLIYFSYDVKMKEKGDIPEGYSVSREKKERFSLILESASTNQTSMYLCASRGTSGGSDTQYFGPGTRLTVL.

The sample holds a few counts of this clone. The CDR3 bases are TGTGCCAGCAGTTGGACAGGGTCCGTCCTCCACTTT. Protein sequence: CASSWTGSVLHF. This sequence joins TRBV12-3 or TRBV12-4 and TRBJ1-6; TRBD1 matches at 8 bases. After removal of 4 bases from V and 15 bases from J, the junction contained 5 bases not matched to a gene. The CDR3 spans 12 residues.

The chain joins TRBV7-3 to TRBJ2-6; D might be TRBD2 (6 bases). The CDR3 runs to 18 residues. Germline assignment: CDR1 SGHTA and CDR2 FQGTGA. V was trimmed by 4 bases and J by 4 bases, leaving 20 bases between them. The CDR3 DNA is TGTGCCAGCAGCTCCCCGACCGGGACTTTTGGCGGGGCCAACGTCCTGACTTTC. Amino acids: CASSSPTGTFGGANVLTF.

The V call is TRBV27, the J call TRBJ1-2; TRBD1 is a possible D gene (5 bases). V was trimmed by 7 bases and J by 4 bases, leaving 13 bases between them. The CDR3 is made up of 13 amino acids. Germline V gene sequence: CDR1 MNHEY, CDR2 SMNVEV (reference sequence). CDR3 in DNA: TGTGCCAGCACCTCCGGGGGTAGCTATGGCTACACCTTC. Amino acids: CASTSGGSYGYTF.

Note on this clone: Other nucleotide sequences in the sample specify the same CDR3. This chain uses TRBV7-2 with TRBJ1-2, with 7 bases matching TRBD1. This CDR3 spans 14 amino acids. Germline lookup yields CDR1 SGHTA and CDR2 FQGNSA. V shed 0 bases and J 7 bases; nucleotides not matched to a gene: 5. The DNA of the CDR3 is TGTGCCAGCAGCTTAGCTGGGACAGCGGGTGGCTACACCTTC. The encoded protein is CASSLAGTAGGYTF.

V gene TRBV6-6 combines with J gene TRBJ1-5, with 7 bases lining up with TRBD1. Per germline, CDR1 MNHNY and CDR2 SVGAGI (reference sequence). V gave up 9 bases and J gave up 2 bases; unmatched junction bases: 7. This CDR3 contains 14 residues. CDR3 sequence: CASTETGGNQPQHF. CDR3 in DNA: TGTGCCAGTACAGAAACAGGGGGCAATCAGCCCCAGCATTTT.

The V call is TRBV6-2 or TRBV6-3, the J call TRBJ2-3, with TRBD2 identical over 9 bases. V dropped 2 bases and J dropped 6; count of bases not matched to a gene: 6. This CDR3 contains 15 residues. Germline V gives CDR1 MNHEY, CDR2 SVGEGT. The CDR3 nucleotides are TGTGCCAGCAGTTACGGGTTAGCGGGGGCCGATACGCAGTATTTT. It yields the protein CASSYGLAGADTQYF.

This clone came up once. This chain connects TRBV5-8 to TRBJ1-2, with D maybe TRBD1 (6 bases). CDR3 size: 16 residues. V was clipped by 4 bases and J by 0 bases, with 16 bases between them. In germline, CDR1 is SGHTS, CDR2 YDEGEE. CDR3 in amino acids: CASSPIDRTANYGYTF. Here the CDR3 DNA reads TGTGCCAGCAGCCCGATCGACAGGACAGCTAACTATGGCTACACCTTC.

CDR3 nucleotide sequence: TGTGCCAGCATCCCAGGGAGGAAGCCAGATAATGAGCAGTTCTTC. Its protein product is CASIPGRKPDNEQFF. V usage is TRBV21-1 and J usage is TRBJ2-1; the D call of TRBD2 is as the table states it, not checked on the DNA. TRBV21-1 is termed a pseudogene. The CDR3 runs to 15 residues.

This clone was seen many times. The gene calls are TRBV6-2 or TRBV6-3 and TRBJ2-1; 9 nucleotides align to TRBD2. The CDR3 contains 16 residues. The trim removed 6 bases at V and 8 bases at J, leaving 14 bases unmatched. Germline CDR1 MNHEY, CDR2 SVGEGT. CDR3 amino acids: CASSPSTSGYGYEQFF. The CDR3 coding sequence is TGTGCCAGCAGCCCTTCAACTAGCGGGTACGGCTATGAGCAGTTCTTC.

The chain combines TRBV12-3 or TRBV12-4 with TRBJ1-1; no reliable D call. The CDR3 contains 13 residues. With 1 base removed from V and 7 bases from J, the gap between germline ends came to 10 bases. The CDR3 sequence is CASSLGGRREAFF. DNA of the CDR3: TGTGCCAGCAGTTTAGGAGGCAGACGTGAAGCTTTCTTT.